Reported below is one TCR beta chain. The CDR3 loop spans 16 amino acids. Per the germline V gene, CDR1 is SGHDN and CDR2 is FVKESK. Trimming took 4 bases from V and 0 from J; bases not matched to a gene: 7. Sequencing was performed with immunoSEQ multiplex PCR; in TCRdb, only in-frame clones are kept and a portion is missing. In the table there are about 250,000 clones, roughly 88% of which are singletons. Ages ranged from about 18 to 89 years, with residence in around 24 US areas. Assignments of participants to cohorts depended upon their own reported clinical history. The source of the sample is a study of blood T cell repertoires in COVID-19. In the study overall: The analysed material was cDNA or gDNA that came from T cells, B-cell-depleted T cells, or PBMCs.

The specimen sequenced was PBMCs or T cells enriched from blood (not recorded which). The sequence was collected from a woman younger than 45 who had recovered from COVID-19. The gene calls are TRBV14 and TRBJ2-5, with 8 bases identical to TRBD1. CDR3 sequence: CASSRGTGLYQETQYF. The CDR3 DNA sequence: TGTGCCAGCAGCCGTGGGACAGGACTGTACCAAGAGACCCAGTACTTC.